This T cell receptor (beta chain) was retrieved from a study of chemoradiotherapy in HPV16-positive cancers. TCRdb's table, derived via immunoSEQ multiplex PCR, lists solely in-frame clones and lacks some. The sample holds some 15,000 clones, approximately 75% seen once. This clone was observed a few times. Its antigen is unknown. CDR1 SGHTA and CDR2 FQGNSA come from the germline V gene. The V end lost 1 base, the J end lost 0 bases, and 12 bases lay between the germline ends. The CDR3 covers 16 residues. General study findings and limits: Non-HPV-specific T cells did not expand in tumors during treatment, whereas candidate HPV-specific clones and E7-related motifs did.

The genes are TRBV7-2 and TRBJ1-1; D is perhaps TRBD1 (6 bases). Sampling was done from a patient who underwent chemoradiotherapy. This receptor was obtained from a human donor with HPV-associated anogenital cancer. The CDR3 is CASSLDRTALNTEAFF. In DNA form, the CDR3 reads TGTGCCAGCAGCTTAGATCGGACAGCATTGAACACTGAAGCTTTCTTT. The full variable domain, in which reference TRBV7-2 and TRBJ1-1 provide the parts outside the CDR3, is GAGVSQSPSNKVTEKGKDVELRCDPISGHTALYWYRQSLGQGLEFLIYFQGNSAPDKSGLPSDRFSAERTGGSVSTLTIQRTQQEDSAVYLCASSLDRTALNTEAFFGQGTRLTVV.